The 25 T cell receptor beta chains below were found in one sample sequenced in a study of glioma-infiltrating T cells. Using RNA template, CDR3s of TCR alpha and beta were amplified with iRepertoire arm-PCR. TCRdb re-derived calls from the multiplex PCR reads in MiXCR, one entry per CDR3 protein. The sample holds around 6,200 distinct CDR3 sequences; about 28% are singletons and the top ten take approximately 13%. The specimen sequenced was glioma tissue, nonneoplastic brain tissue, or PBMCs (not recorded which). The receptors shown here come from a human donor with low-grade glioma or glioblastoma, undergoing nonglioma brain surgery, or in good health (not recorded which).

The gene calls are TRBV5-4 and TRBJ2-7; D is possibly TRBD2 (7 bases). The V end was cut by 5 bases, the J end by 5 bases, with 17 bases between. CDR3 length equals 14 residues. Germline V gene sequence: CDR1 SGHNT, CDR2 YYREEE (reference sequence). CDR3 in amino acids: CASSREGGHNEQYF. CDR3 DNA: TGTGCCAGCAGTCGTGAGGGGGGGCACAACGAGCAGTACTTC.

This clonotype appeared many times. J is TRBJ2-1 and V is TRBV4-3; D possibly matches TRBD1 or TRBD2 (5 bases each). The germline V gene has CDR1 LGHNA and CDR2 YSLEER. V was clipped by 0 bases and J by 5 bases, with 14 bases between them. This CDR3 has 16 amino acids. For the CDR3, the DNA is TGCGCCAGCAGCCAAGATGGGGGAGCTTGGGACAATGAGCAGTTCTTC. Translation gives CASSQDGGAWDNEQFF.

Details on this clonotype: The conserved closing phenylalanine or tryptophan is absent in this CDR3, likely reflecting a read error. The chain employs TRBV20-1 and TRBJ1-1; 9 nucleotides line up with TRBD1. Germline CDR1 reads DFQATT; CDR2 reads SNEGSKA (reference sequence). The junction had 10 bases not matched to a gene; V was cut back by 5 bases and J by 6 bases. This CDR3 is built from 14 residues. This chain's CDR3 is CSAGTGSGDPEAFC. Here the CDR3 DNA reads TGCAGTGCTGGGACAGGGAGCGGCGACCCTGAAGCTTTCTGT.

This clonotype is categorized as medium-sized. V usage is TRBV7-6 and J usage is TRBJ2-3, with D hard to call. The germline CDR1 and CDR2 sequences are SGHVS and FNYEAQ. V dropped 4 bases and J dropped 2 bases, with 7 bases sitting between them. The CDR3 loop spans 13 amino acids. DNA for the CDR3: TGTGCCAGCAGCTCCCACCTCACAGATACGCAGTATTTT. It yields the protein CASSSHLTDTQYF.

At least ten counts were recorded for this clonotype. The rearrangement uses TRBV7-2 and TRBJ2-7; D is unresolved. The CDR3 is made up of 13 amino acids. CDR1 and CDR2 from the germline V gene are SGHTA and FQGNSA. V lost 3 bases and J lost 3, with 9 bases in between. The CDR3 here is CASSFGRGYEQYF. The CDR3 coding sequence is TGTGCCAGCAGCTTCGGTCGAGGCTACGAGCAGTACTTC.

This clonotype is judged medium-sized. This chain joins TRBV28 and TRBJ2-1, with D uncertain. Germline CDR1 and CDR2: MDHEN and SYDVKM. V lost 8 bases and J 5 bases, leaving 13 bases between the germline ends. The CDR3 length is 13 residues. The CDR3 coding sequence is TGTGCCAGCGGACGGACGGTCGACAATGAGCAGTTCTTC. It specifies CASGRTVDNEQFF.

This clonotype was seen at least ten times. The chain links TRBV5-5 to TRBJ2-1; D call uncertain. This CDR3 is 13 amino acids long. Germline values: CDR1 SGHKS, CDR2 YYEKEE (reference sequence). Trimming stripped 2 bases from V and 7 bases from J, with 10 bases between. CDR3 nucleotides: TGTGCCAGCAGCTTTGTACCTACGAATGAGCAGTTCTTC. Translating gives CASSFVPTNEQFF.

In DNA, the CDR3 is TGTGCCAGCAGTCTGGGGGGGGGGGGCTACACCTTC. Its translation: CASSLGGGGYTF. The rearrangement uses TRBV28 and TRBJ1-2; D is possibly TRBD1 (5 bases). Trimming left V 5 bases short and J 8 bases short, with 12 bases between. Germline CDR1 reads MDHEN; CDR2 reads SYDVKM. This CDR3 has 12 amino acids.

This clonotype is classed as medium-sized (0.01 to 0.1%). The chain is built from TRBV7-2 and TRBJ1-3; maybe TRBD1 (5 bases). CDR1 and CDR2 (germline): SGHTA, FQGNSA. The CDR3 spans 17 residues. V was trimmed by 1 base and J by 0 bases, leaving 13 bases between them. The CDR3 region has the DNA TGTGCCAGCAGCTTAGGGCCTCGGACAAGCTCTGGAAACACCATATATTTT. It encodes CASSLGPRTSSGNTIYF. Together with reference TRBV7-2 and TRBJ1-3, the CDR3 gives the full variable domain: GAGVSQSPSNKVTEKGKDVELRCDPISGHTALYWYRQSLGQGLEFLIYFQGNSAPDKSGLPSDRFSAERTGGSVSTLTIQRTQQEDSAVYLCASSLGPRTSSGNTIYFGEGSWLTVV.

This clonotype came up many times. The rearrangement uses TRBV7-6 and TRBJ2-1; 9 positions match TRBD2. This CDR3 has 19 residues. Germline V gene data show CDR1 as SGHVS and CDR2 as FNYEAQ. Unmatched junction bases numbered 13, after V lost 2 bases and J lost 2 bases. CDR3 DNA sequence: TGTGCCAGCAGCTTAAGAGGGTTTAGCGGGAGTGCCACCTACAATGAGCAGTTCTTC. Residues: CASSLRGFSGSATYNEQFF.

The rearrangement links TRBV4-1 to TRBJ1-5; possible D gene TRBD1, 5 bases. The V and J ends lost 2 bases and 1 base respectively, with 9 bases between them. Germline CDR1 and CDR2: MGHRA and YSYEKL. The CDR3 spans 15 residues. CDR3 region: CASSQRDGSNQPQHF. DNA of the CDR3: TGCGCCAGCAGCCAAAGGGACGGAAGCAATCAGCCCCAGCATTTT.

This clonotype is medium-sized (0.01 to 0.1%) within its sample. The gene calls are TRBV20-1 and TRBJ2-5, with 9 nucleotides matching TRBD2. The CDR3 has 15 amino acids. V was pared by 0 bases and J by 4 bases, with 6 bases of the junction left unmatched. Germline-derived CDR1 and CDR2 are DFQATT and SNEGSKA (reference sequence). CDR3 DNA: TGCAGTGCTAGAGATATGGGACTAGCCCCAGAGACCCAGTACTTC. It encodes CSARDMGLAPETQYF.

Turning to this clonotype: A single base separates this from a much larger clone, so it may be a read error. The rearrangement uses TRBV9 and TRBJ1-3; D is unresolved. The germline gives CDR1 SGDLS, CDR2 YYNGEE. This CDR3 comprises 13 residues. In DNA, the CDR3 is TGTGCCAGCAGCGTAGGGTATGGAGACACCACATATTTT. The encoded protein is CASSVGYGDTTYF. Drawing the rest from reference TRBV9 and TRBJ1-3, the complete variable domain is DSGVTQTPKHLITATGQRVTLRCSPRSGDLSVYWYQQSLDQGLQFLIQYYNGEERAKGNILERFSAQQFPDLHSELNLSSLELGDSALYFCASSVGYGDTTYFGEGSWLTVV.

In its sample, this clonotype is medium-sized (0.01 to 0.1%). The CDR3: CASSRGRQGETQYF. As DNA, the CDR3 is TGTGCCAGCAGCCGGGGAAGACAGGGAGAGACCCAGTACTTC. This chain connects TRBV28 to TRBJ2-5; TRBD1 agrees at 7 bases. This CDR3 region has 14 residues. The trim removed 6 bases at V and 4 bases at J, leaving 8 bases unmatched. Germline V CDR1 and CDR2: MDHEN, SYDVKM.

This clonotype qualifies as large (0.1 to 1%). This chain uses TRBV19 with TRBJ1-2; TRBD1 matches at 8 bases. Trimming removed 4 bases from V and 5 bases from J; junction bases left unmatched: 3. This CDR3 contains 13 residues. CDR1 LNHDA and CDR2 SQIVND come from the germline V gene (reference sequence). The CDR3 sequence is CASSTTGGYGYTF. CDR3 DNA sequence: TGTGCCAGTAGTACTACAGGGGGATATGGCTACACCTTC.

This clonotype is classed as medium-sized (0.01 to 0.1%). This chain's CDR3 is CSAPWTGSSTDTQYF. In DNA, the CDR3 is TGCAGTGCTCCCTGGACAGGGTCTAGCACAGATACGCAGTATTTT. The rearrangement joins TRBV20-1 to TRBJ2-3; 8 bases line up with TRBD1. With V trimmed by 5 bases and J by 0 bases, 7 bases remained unmatched. From germline, CDR1 is DFQATT and CDR2 SNEGSKA (reference sequence). The CDR3 contains 15 residues.

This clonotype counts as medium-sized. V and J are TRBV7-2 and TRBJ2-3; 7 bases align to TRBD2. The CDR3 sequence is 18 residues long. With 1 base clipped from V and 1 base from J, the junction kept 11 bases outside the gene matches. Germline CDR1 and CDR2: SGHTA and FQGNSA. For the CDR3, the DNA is TGTGCCAGCAGCTTAGGGCGGTATCCGGGACTACGCACAGATACGCAGTATTTT. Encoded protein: CASSLGRYPGLRTDTQYF.

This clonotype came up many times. CDR3 loop: CASCPTGGNYGYTF. The CDR3 DNA follows: TGTGCCAGCTGCCCAACAGGGGGCAACTATGGCTACACCTTC. The rearrangement joins TRBV12-3 or TRBV12-4 to TRBJ1-2; 9 nucleotides agree with TRBD1. CDR3 size: 14 residues. The ends lost 8 bases at V and 2 bases at J; junction bases unmatched: 6.

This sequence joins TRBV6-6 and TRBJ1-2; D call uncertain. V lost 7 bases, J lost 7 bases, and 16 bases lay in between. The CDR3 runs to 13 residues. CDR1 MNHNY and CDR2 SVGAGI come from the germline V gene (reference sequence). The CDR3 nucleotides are TGTGCCAGCATTTCCCGGTTGCGCTCTGGCTACACCTTC. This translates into CASISRLRSGYTF.

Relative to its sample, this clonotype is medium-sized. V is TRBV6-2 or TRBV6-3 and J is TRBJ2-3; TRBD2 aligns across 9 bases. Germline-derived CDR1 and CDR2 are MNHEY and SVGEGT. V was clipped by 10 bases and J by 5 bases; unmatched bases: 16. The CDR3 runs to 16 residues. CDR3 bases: TGTGCCACCTTGGAGCGTAGCGGGAGAGACAGAGATACGCAGTATTTT. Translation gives CATLERSGRDRDTQYF.

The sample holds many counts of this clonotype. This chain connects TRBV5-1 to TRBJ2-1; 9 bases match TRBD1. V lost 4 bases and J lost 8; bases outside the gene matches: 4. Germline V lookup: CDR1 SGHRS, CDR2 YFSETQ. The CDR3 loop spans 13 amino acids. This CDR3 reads CASSPTGGHEQFF. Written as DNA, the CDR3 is TGCGCCAGCAGCCCTACAGGGGGCCATGAGCAGTTCTTC.

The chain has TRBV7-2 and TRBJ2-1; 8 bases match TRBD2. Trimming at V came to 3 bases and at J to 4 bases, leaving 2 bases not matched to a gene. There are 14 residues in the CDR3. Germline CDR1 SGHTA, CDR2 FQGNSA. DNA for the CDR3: TGTGCCAGCAGCTTCGGGACTAGTTACAATGAGCAGTTCTTC. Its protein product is CASSFGTSYNEQFF.

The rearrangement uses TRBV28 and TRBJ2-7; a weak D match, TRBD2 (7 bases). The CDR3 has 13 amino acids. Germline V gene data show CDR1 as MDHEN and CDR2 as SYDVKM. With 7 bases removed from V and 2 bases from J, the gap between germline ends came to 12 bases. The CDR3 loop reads CASMGGTTYEQYF. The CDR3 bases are TGTGCCAGCATGGGAGGGACAACCTACGAGCAGTACTTC.

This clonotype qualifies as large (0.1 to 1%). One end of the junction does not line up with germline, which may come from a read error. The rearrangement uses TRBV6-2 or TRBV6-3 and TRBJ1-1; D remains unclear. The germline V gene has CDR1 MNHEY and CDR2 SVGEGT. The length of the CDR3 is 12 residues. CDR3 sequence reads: CASSPAGRKPLF. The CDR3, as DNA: TGTGCCAGCAGTCCAGCCGGGAGAAAGCCGCTCTTT.

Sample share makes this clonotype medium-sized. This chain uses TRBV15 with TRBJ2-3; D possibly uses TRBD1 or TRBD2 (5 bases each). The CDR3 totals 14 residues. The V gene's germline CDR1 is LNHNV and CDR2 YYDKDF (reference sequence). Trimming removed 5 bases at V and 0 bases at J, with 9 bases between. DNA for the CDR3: TGTGCCACCAGCGAGAGGGGTAGCACAGATACGCAGTATTTT. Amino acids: CATSERGSTDTQYF.